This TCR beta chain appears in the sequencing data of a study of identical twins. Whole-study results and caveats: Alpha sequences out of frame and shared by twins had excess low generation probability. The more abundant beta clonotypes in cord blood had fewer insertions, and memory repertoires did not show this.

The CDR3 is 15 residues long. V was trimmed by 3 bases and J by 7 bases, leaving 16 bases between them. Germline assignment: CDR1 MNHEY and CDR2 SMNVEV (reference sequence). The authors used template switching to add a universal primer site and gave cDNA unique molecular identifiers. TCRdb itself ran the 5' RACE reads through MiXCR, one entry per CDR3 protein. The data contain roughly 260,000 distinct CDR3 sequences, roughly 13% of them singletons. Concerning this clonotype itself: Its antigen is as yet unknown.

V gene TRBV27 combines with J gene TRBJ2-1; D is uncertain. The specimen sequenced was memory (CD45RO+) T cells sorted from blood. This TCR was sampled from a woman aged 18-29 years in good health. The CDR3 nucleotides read TGTGCCAGCAGTTTTTGGGCTAGTCGAGTAAATGAGCAGTTCTTC. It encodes CASSFWASRVNEQFF.